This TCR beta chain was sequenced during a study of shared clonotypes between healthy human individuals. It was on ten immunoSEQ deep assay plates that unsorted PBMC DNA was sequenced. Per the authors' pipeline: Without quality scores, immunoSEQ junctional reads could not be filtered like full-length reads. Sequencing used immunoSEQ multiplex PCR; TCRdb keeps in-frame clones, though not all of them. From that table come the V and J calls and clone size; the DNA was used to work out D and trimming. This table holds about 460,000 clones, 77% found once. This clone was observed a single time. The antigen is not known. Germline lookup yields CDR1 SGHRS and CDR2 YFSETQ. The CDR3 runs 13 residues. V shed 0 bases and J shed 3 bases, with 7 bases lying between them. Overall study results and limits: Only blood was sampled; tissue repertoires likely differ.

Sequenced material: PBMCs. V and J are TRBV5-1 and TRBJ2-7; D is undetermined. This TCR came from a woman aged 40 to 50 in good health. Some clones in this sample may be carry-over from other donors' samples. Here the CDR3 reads CASSLGDYYEQYF. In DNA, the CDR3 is TGCGCCAGCAGCTTGGGGGATTACTACGAGCAGTACTTC.